The rows below give T cell receptor beta chains drawn from one sample of a study of shared clonotypes between healthy human individuals. Libraries were prepared by immunoSEQ multiplex PCR; TCRdb keeps only in-frame clonotypes and omits some of them. The sample holds about 2.3 million clones, over 90% seen once. Input material: naive CD4+ T cells from PBMCs. The receptor source for this set is a man aged 18 to 30 in good health. Some clones in this sample may be carry-over from other donors' samples. CDR3s include the opening cysteine and the closing phenylalanine or tryptophan. D genes are given only for firm matches. Only some rows state a clone size, as once, few, many or a class for expanded clones.

clone size	V gene	D gene	J gene	CDR3 DNA	CDR3 protein
-	TRBV9	TRBD1	TRBJ2-7	TGTGCCAGCAGCGTCCTGGGACAGGGGGACGAGCAGTACTTC	CASSVLGQGDEQYF
once	TRBV30	-	TRBJ2-7	TGTGCCTGGAGGGAGACCGGGACTCCCTACGAGCAGTACTTC	CAWRETGTPYEQYF
few	TRBV6-5	-	TRBJ1-4	TGTGCCAGCAGCATGAGGGGGGAAAAACTGTTTTTT	CASSMRGEKLFF
-	TRBV6-5	-	TRBJ2-3	TGTGCCAGCAGTGACCTAGCCCGCACAGATACGCAGTATTTT	CASSDLARTDTQYF
-	TRBV6-5	TRBD1	TRBJ1-5	TGTGCCAGCAGCTGGACAGGGGATCCCAATCAGCCCCAGCATTTT	CASSWTGDPNQPQHF
-	TRBV5-1	TRBD2	TRBJ2-1	TGCGCCAGCAGCCCGGGACTAGCGGGGTACAATGAGCAGTTCTTC	CASSPGLAGYNEQFF
-	TRBV10-3	TRBD2	TRBJ2-3	TGTGCCATCAGTGGGACTAGTGGGACAGATACGCAGTATTTT	CAISGTSGTDTQYF
-	TRBV7-9	-	TRBJ1-1	TGTGCCAGCAGCTTAGAGGCGGTGGGCACTGAAGCTTTCTTT	CASSLEAVGTEAFF
-	TRBV5-1	-	TRBJ1-1	TGCGCCAGCAGCTTGGGCTTGAACACTGAAGCTTTCTTT	CASSLGLNTEAFF
-	TRBV25-1	TRBD2	TRBJ2-3	TGTGCCAGCAGACTAGCGGGAGGGCCTACAAGCACAGATACGCAGTATTTT	CASRLAGGPTSTDTQYF
-	TRBV18	TRBD1	TRBJ2-2	TGTGCCAGCTCGACCGGGACAGGGGGCGCGAACACCGGGGAGCTGTTTTTT	CASSTGTGGANTGELFF